The 23 T cell receptor beta chains below were found in one sample sequenced in a study of CD8 T cells in ankylosing spondylitis. TCRdb redid the calling of the 5' RACE reads with MiXCR, one entry per CDR3 protein. The sample shows some 200,000 distinct CDR3 sequences, around 25% of them seen only once. The sample comprised blood, either unsorted or a sorted T cell fraction (not recorded which). The receptor source for this set is a male donor with ankylosing spondylitis or in good health (not recorded which).

There are many counts of this clonotype. CDR3 sequence: CASTTPSGVTEAFF. CDR3 DNA: TGTGCCAGCACCACACCTTCGGGGGTCACTGAAGCTTTCTTT. The genes are TRBV12-3 or TRBV12-4 and TRBJ1-1; perhaps TRBD1 as D (5 bases). This CDR3 is built from 14 residues. V lost 7 bases, J lost 4 bases, and 16 bases lay in between.

The J gene is TRBJ1-5, the V gene TRBV6-1; TRBD1 aligns across 9 bases. Trimming removed 6 bases from V and 3 bases from J; junction bases left unmatched: 3. CDR1 and CDR2 (germline): MNHNS, SASEGT. The CDR3 has 14 residues. The CDR3 sequence: CASRRDRVNQPQHF. The CDR3 DNA sequence: TGTGCCAGCAGGAGGGACAGGGTCAATCAGCCCCAGCATTTT.

The chain couples TRBV12-3 or TRBV12-4 to TRBJ2-3, with 7 bases identical to TRBD1. This CDR3 has 14 residues. With V trimmed by 4 bases and J by 4 bases, 5 bases remained unmatched. CDR3 nucleotide sequence: TGTGCCAGCAGTTCACAGGGGACCGCAGATACGCAGTATTTT. Its protein product is CASSSQGTADTQYF.

The sample holds a few counts of this clonotype. The CDR3 DNA reads TGTGCCAGCTCACCAAAAGAGACCCAGTACTTC. Amino acids: CASSPKETQYF. The V call is TRBV18, the J call TRBJ2-5, with no clear D. Per the germline V gene, CDR1 is KGHSH and CDR2 is LQKENI. Trimming took 2 bases from V and 3 from J, leaving 1 base between them. CDR3 length equals 11 residues.

The rearrangement links TRBV20-1 to TRBJ2-1; 7 nucleotides match TRBD1. The CDR3 extends over 13 amino acids. J gave up 8 bases and V 3 bases, and 7 bases lay outside the gene matches. Germline CDR1 and CDR2: DFQATT and SNEGSKA (reference sequence). This CDR3 reads CSASRDSSYEQFF. In DNA form, the CDR3 reads TGCAGTGCTAGTCGGGACAGCTCGTATGAGCAGTTCTTC.

This clonotype occurred a few times. V gene TRBV6-1 combines with J gene TRBJ2-5; D is ambiguous. Germline V gene data show CDR1 as MNHNS and CDR2 as SASEGT. This CDR3 spans 13 amino acids. The ends were cut back, 8 bases at V and 2 bases at J, with 12 bases in the middle. CDR3 DNA sequence: TGTGCCAGCGGATGGGCAAAGCAAGAGACCCAGTACTTC. Translation: CASGWAKQETQYF.

At least ten counts were recorded for this clonotype. The V call is TRBV4-1, the J call TRBJ2-6; D gene uncertain. The CDR3 has 18 amino acids. Germline lookup yields CDR1 MGHRA and CDR2 YSYEKL. Deletions cut 1 base from V and 4 bases from J, with 17 bases between. CDR3 nucleotide sequence: TGCGCCAGCAGCCAAGGGTTATCCTATCGCTCGGGGGCCAACGTCCTGACTTTC. This translates into CASSQGLSYRSGANVLTF.

The chain is built from TRBV20-1 and TRBJ1-2; a weak D match, TRBD1 (5 bases). The V and J ends lost 1 base and 0 bases respectively, with 6 bases between them. This CDR3 has 13 residues. From germline, CDR1 is DFQATT and CDR2 SNEGSKA (reference sequence). CDR3: CSARATANYGYTF. CDR3 coding DNA: TGCAGTGCTAGAGCGACAGCTAACTATGGCTACACCTTC.

The chain links TRBV7-2 to TRBJ2-6, with D unclear. The ends were cut back, 5 bases at V and 2 bases at J, with 7 bases in the middle. CDR1 and CDR2 from the germline V gene are SGHTA and FQGNSA. The CDR3 is 14 residues long. CDR3 sequence: CASSRVTGANVLTF. The CDR3 nucleotides read TGTGCCAGCAGCAGGGTTACTGGGGCCAACGTCCTGACTTTC. Full variable domain (rest looked up from reference TRBV7-2 and TRBJ2-6): GAGVSQSPSNKVTEKGKDVELRCDPISGHTALYWYRQSLGQGLEFLIYFQGNSAPDKSGLPSDRFSAERTGGSVSTLTIQRTQQEDSAVYLCASSRVTGANVLTFGAGSRLTVL.

The chain carries TRBV5-1 and TRBJ2-5; TRBD2 matches at 12 bases. The CDR3 is 15 amino acids. The germline gives CDR1 SGHRS, CDR2 YFSETQ. V shed 4 bases and J 4 bases; nucleotides not matched to a gene: 5. CDR3 protein: CASSRASGRGETQYF. In DNA, the CDR3 is TGCGCCAGCAGCCGAGCTAGCGGGAGGGGAGAGACCCAGTACTTC.

This chain links TRBV5-4 with TRBJ2-1; TRBD1 matches at 9 bases. V shed 5 bases and J 8 bases; nucleotides not matched to a gene: 11. Germline loops: CDR1 SGHNT, CDR2 YYREEE (reference sequence). The CDR3 runs 15 residues. In nucleotides, the CDR3 is TGTGCCAGCAGGCCGGGACAGGGTAGCAGTCATGAGCAGTTCTTC. This gives the protein CASRPGQGSSHEQFF.

This clonotype was detected many times. The chain carries TRBV18 and TRBJ2-1; D is perhaps TRBD2 (5 bases). Trimming stripped 5 bases from V and 10 bases from J, with 9 bases between. Germline V gives CDR1 KGHSH, CDR2 LQKENI. CDR3 length: 11 amino acids. The CDR3 reads CASSTPGEQFF. The CDR3 DNA follows: TGTGCCAGCTCAACGCCGGGGGAGCAGTTCTTC. Combining the CDR3 with reference TRBV18 and TRBJ2-1 gives the whole variable domain NAGVMQNPRHLVRRRGQEARLRCSPMKGHSHVYWYRQLPEEGLKFMVYLQKENIIDESGMPKERFSAEFPKEGPSILRIQQVVRGDSAAYFCASSTPGEQFFGPGTRLTVL.

The chain joins TRBV5-1 to TRBJ2-7; no definite D call. Trimming took off 4 bases at V and 2 bases at J, with 16 bases between the two ends. CDR1 and CDR2 (germline): SGHRS, YFSETQ. The CDR3 has 15 residues. CDR3 sequence (DNA): TGCGCCAGCAGCGCTGGCGGAACAGACGCCTACGAGCAGTACTTC. Amino acid sequence: CASSAGGTDAYEQYF.

This clonotype has just a few counts. The chain joins TRBV12-3 or TRBV12-4 to TRBJ2-7, with D unclear. Trimming removed 6 bases from V and 3 bases from J, with 12 bases in between. This CDR3 has 13 amino acids. The CDR3 region is CASSLGRFYEQYF. The CDR3 nucleotides are TGTGCCAGCAGCCTCGGGCGGTTCTACGAGCAGTACTTC.

At least ten counts were recorded for this clonotype. The genes are TRBV15 and TRBJ2-3; D is possibly TRBD2 (5 bases). Between the trimmed V and J ends, which lost 0 bases and 4 bases, there was a span of 14 bases. CDR1 and CDR2 from the germline V gene are LNHNV and YYDKDF (reference sequence). The CDR3 totals 16 residues. The CDR3, as DNA: TGTGCCACCAGCAGAGATGGGCGGGTTCGAGCAGATACGCAGTATTTT. Residues: CATSRDGRVRADTQYF.

This clonotype was recorded many times. The chain has TRBV5-5 and TRBJ1-2; D gene uncertain. The germline V and J ends were trimmed by 2 bases and 8 bases, with 10 bases remaining between them. The CDR3 is 12 residues long. The germline V gene encodes CDR1 SGHKS and CDR2 YYEKEE (reference sequence). This chain's CDR3 is CASSFNVGGYTF. CDR3 sequence (DNA): TGTGCCAGCAGCTTCAACGTGGGAGGCTACACCTTC. Full variable domain (remainder filled in from reference TRBV5-5 and TRBJ1-2): DAGVTQSPTHLIKTRGQQVTLRCSPISGHKSVSWYQQVLGQGPQFIFQYYEKEERGRGNFPDRFSARQFPNYSSELNVNALLLGDSALYLCASSFNVGGYTFGSGTRLTVV.

The rearrangement links TRBV29-1 to TRBJ2-1; 8 nucleotides match TRBD1. Per the germline V gene, CDR1 is SQVTM and CDR2 is ANQGSEA. The J segment lost 6 bases and the V segment lost 6 bases, leaving 4 bases of the junction unmatched. This CDR3 contains 12 residues. The chain's CDR3 is CSVRDRPNEQFF. CDR3 nucleotides: TGCAGCGTCCGGGACAGGCCCAATGAGCAGTTCTTC.

This clonotype has at least ten counts. This rearrangement joins TRBV18 to TRBJ1-5, with D hard to call. CDR1 KGHSH and CDR2 LQKENI come from the germline V gene. The V gene lost 3 bases and the J gene lost 4 bases, with 7 bases spanning the gap. The CDR3 runs to 13 residues. In DNA form, the CDR3 reads TGTGCCAGCTCACCCTCTCCTAATCAGCCCCAGCATTTT. Translating gives CASSPSPNQPQHF.

This clonotype was counted at least ten times. The rearrangement uses TRBV12-3 or TRBV12-4 and TRBJ1-6, with D unresolved. This CDR3 is 14 amino acids long. V was cut by 4 bases and J by 0 bases, with 4 bases left in between. The CDR3 spells CASSSSSYNSPLHF. The CDR3 DNA sequence: TGTGCCAGCAGTTCCAGCTCCTATAATTCACCCCTCCACTTT.

The sample holds a few counts of this clonotype. This chain connects TRBV20-1 to TRBJ2-7, with 10 bases aligning to TRBD2. Germline V lookup: CDR1 DFQATT, CDR2 SNEGSKA (reference sequence). The CDR3 loop spans 13 amino acids. The trim removed 7 bases at V and 5 bases at J, leaving 8 bases unmatched. Written as DNA, the CDR3 is TGCAGTGTTAGTCAGAGCGGGAGGGACGAGCAGTACTTC. Translation gives CSVSQSGRDEQYF.

The chain recombines TRBV5-4 with TRBJ2-1; D possibly corresponds to TRBD1 (6 bases). Germline V gene sequence: CDR1 SGHNT, CDR2 YYREEE (reference sequence). The V gene lost 4 bases and the J gene lost 1 base, with 12 bases spanning the gap. This CDR3 contains 15 residues. Here the CDR3 DNA reads TGTGCCAGCAGCCATGCGACAGGTTCCTACAATGAGCAGTTCTTC. It is translated as CASSHATGSYNEQFF.

This clonotype was seen just once. The chain uses TRBV6-1 and TRBJ1-6, with a possible D match to TRBD1 (5 bases). The V end lost 6 bases, the J end lost 9 bases, and 15 bases lay between the germline ends. The CDR3 spans 14 residues. Germline lookup yields CDR1 MNHNS and CDR2 SASEGT. The CDR3 nucleotides read TGTGCCAGCAGGACCGGGACCAAAACTTCACCCCTCCACTTT. Residues: CASRTGTKTSPLHF.

V usage is TRBV20-1 and J usage is TRBJ2-1; 12 bases agree with TRBD2. Germline CDR1 DFQATT, CDR2 SNEGSKA (reference sequence). V lost 4 bases, J lost 8 bases, and 6 bases stayed unmatched. This CDR3 has 14 amino acids. CDR3 nucleotides: TGCAGTGCTAAACTAGCGGGAGGTAAGGATGAGCAGTTCTTC. This codes for CSAKLAGGKDEQFF.